Listed below are T cell receptor beta chains from one sample, sequenced in a study of human T cells and chemical hapten exposure. TCRdb reanalysed the RACE reads using MiXCR and keeps one entry per CDR3 protein. The sample yields 350,000 to 450,000 distinct CDR3 sequences, 4.5% to 6% seen once. Sequenced here: whole blood, sampled in connection with sensitization to the hapten diphenylcyclopropenone (DPC). Receptor source: a woman aged 45-59 years with alopecia areata. Some clones in this sample may be carry-over from other donors' samples. CDR3s include the opening cysteine and the closing phenylalanine or tryptophan. Fields, in order: D gene, clone size, J gene, V gene, CDR3 length, CDR3 DNA, CDR3 protein. The D gene is left open where the match is weak. Clone size appears in some rows only: once, few, many, or a class for an expanded clone.

D: TRBD1; size: many; J: TRBJ2-1; V: TRBV4-1; length: 15; DNA: TGCGCCAGCAGCCAGATGGACAGGGGGTACAATGAGCAGTTCTTC; CDR3: CASSQMDRGYNEQFF
D: NA; size: many; J: TRBJ1-1; V: TRBV9; length: 13; DNA: TGTGCCAGCAGCGTATATGTGAACACTGAAGCTTTCTTT; CDR3: CASSVYVNTEAFF
D: TRBD2; size: many; J: TRBJ2-4; V: TRBV11-2; length: 15; DNA: TGTGCCAGCAGCTCCCTAGGCGGGAGGGTTGACATTCAGTACTTC; CDR3: CASSSLGGRVDIQYF
D: TRBD1; size: few; J: TRBJ1-3; V: TRBV15; length: 16; DNA: TGTGCCACCAGCACGGCGGACAGGGACATCAGAAACACCATATATTTT; CDR3: CATSTADRDIRNTIYF
D: TRBD1; size: many; J: TRBJ2-5; V: TRBV29-1; length: 13; DNA: TGCAGCGTTGAATCAGGGGGTCCAGAGACCCAGTACTTC; CDR3: CSVESGGPETQYF
D: NA; size: few; J: TRBJ2-7; V: TRBV28; length: 12; DNA: TGTGCCAGCGAGGCCCTTGACGACGAGCAGTACTTC; CDR3: CASEALDDEQYF
D: TRBD1; size: NA; J: TRBJ2-6; V: TRBV6-1; length: 16; DNA: TGTGCCACCGAGGACAGGGTATGGTCTGGGGCCAACGTCCTGACTTTC; CDR3: CATEDRVWSGANVLTF
D: TRBD2; size: few; J: TRBJ2-3; V: TRBV5-4; length: 15; DNA: TGTGCCGGCAGGGATGCGCGGGGGAGCACAGATACGCAGTATTTT; CDR3: CAGRDARGSTDTQYF
D: TRBD2; size: many; J: TRBJ2-7; V: TRBV7-9; length: 15; DNA: TGTGCCAGCAGCCCGGCAGCGGGAGTGTCGCGGGAGCAGTACTTC; CDR3: CASSPAAGVSREQYF
D: NA; size: few; J: TRBJ2-2; V: TRBV4-2; length: 15; DNA: TGTGCCAGCAGCCCCCCCGGGAGGAACACCGGGGAGCTGTTTTTT; CDR3: CASSPPGRNTGELFF
D: TRBD1; size: many; J: TRBJ2-3; V: TRBV13; length: 15; DNA: TGTGCCAGCAGCGCACAGGGGGCTGGCACAGATACGCAGTATTTT; CDR3: CASSAQGAGTDTQYF
D: NA; size: many; J: TRBJ1-1; V: TRBV27; length: 14; DNA: TGTGCCAGCAGTCTGAGGACAGCGAACACTGAAGCTTTCTTT; CDR3: CASSLRTANTEAFF
D: TRBD1; size: many; J: TRBJ2-7; V: TRBV4-3; length: 14; DNA: TGCGCCAGCAGCCACACAGGGGCATCGGCCGAGCAGTACTTC; CDR3: CASSHTGASAEQYF
D: TRBD2; size: many; J: TRBJ2-1; V: TRBV29-1; length: 16; DNA: TGCAGCGTCCCCGCCCGACTAGCGAGAGTTTACAATGAGCAGTTCTTC; CDR3: CSVPARLARVYNEQFF
D: TRBD2; size: many; J: TRBJ2-7; V: TRBV4-2; length: 16; DNA: TGTGCCAGCAGCCAAGGGAGCGGGGGTTTTGACTACGAGCAGTACTTC; CDR3: CASSQGSGGFDYEQYF
D: NA; size: many; J: TRBJ1-5; V: TRBV27; length: 14; DNA: TGTGCCAGCAGCTTAAGGGGAAGCAATCAGCCCCAGCATTTT; CDR3: CASSLRGSNQPQHF
D: NA; size: few; J: TRBJ1-5; V: TRBV6-2/TRBV6-3; length: 18; DNA: TGTGCCAGCAGTTACTCGATGCTAGGGGGAGTAACTGATCAGCCCCAGCATTTT; CDR3: CASSYSMLGGVTDQPQHF
D: TRBD1; size: few; J: TRBJ1-1; V: TRBV12-3/TRBV12-4; length: 12; DNA: TGTGCCAGCGGGGGACAGGCCCCTGAAGCTTTCTTT; CDR3: CASGGQAPEAFF
D: NA; size: few; J: TRBJ1-5; V: TRBV12-3/TRBV12-4; length: 14; DNA: TGTGCCAGCAGTCTAAGACAGAGCAATCAGCCCCAGCATTTT; CDR3: CASSLRQSNQPQHF
D: NA; size: few; J: TRBJ2-3; V: TRBV27; length: 15; DNA: TGTGCCAGCGGGGGGTGGAGGGGGCGGGCAGATACGCAGTATTTT; CDR3: CASGGWRGRADTQYF
D: NA; size: NA; J: TRBJ1-1; V: TRBV29-1; length: 11; DNA: TGCAGCGTTATAACTACTGGGGAAGCTTTCTTT; CDR3: CSVITTGEAFF
D: TRBD1; size: NA; J: TRBJ1-6; V: TRBV6-5; length: 16; DNA: TGTGCCAGCAGCTCAGTTACAGGGGGCACGGGTTCACCCCTCCACTTT; CDR3: CASSSVTGGTGSPLHF
D: NA; size: few; J: TRBJ2-7; V: TRBV11-2; length: 13; DNA: TGTGCCAGCAGCTTTGGCCCTAGTCCCGAGCAGTACTTC; CDR3: CASSFGPSPEQYF
D: TRBD1; size: many; J: TRBJ2-3; V: TRBV20-1; length: 15; DNA: TGCAGTGCTAGGGGGGACAGGGGGCGCACAGATACGCAGTATTTT; CDR3: CSARGDRGRTDTQYF
D: NA; size: NA; J: TRBJ1-2; V: TRBV30; length: 14; DNA: TGTGCCTGGAGTGCCCGGGACCGCAACTATGGCTACACCTTC; CDR3: CAWSARDRNYGYTF
D: NA; size: many; J: TRBJ2-3; V: TRBV6-5; length: 15; DNA: TGTGCCAGCAGTTATATTGGACAGAGCACAGATACGCAGTATTTT; CDR3: CASSYIGQSTDTQYF
D: TRBD2; size: NA; J: TRBJ2-1; V: TRBV7-2; length: 17; DNA: TGTGCCAGCAGCCCGAGTCGGGTTAGCGGGGCCTACAATGAGCAGTTCTTC; CDR3: CASSPSRVSGAYNEQFF
D: NA; size: few; J: TRBJ2-3; V: TRBV30; length: 15; DNA: TGTGCCTGGACGAACGGTACTAGTTACACAGATACGCAGTATTTT; CDR3: CAWTNGTSYTDTQYF
D: NA; size: many; J: TRBJ1-2; V: TRBV12-3/TRBV12-4; length: 15; DNA: TGTGCCAGCAGTTTACACGGGCGCCTCTACTATGGCTACACCTTC; CDR3: CASSLHGRLYYGYTF
D: NA; size: many; J: TRBJ1-5; V: TRBV4-2; length: 15; DNA: TGTGCCAGCAGCCAAGCGAGACAGAGCAATCAGCCCCAGCATTTT; CDR3: CASSQARQSNQPQHF
D: NA; size: few; J: TRBJ2-2; V: TRBV7-2; length: 14; DNA: TGTGCCAGCAGCTTCCGGACTACCACCGGGGAGCTGTTTTTT; CDR3: CASSFRTTTGELFF
D: NA; size: few; J: TRBJ2-3; V: TRBV7-6; length: 16; DNA: TGTGCCAGCAGCTTAGTCGGGCAAGGAAGCACAGATACGCAGTATTTT; CDR3: CASSLVGQGSTDTQYF
D: NA; size: many; J: TRBJ2-1; V: TRBV3-1; length: 14; DNA: TGTGCCAGCAGCCACTGGGACGGGAAGAATGAGCAGTTCTTC; CDR3: CASSHWDGKNEQFF
D: NA; size: many; J: TRBJ2-3; V: TRBV7-2; length: 15; DNA: TGTGCCAGCAGCTTACGAGGTTCCTCCACAGATACGCAGTATTTT; CDR3: CASSLRGSSTDTQYF
D: NA; size: few; J: TRBJ1-2; V: TRBV3-1; length: 15; DNA: TGTGCCAGCAGCCAAGGTCAGGGGCCCGCCTATGGCTACACCTTC; CDR3: CASSQGQGPAYGYTF
D: NA; size: NA; J: TRBJ2-7; V: TRBV20-1; length: 14; DNA: TGCAGTGCTAGAGCGAAGGAACCATCGGGCGAGCAGTACTTC; CDR3: CSARAKEPSGEQYF
D: TRBD1; size: many; J: TRBJ1-2; V: TRBV7-9; length: 17; DNA: TGTGCCAGCAGCCTGCCGACAGGGTTAGGAGCTAACTATGGCTACACCTTC; CDR3: CASSLPTGLGANYGYTF
D: TRBD2; size: many; J: TRBJ2-5; V: TRBV7-2; length: 15; DNA: TGTGCCAGCAGCTGGACTAGCGGGGGGGCCGAGACCCAGTACTTC; CDR3: CASSWTSGGAETQYF
D: NA; size: NA; J: TRBJ2-1; V: TRBV20-1; length: 13; DNA: TGCAGTGCTAGAGATAGCCTAGTGGATGAGCAGTTCTTC; CDR3: CSARDSLVDEQFF
D: NA; size: many; J: TRBJ2-7; V: TRBV6-5; length: 14; DNA: TGTGCCAGCAGTTACACGGAGAGCTCCTACGAGCAGTACTTC; CDR3: CASSYTESSYEQYF
D: NA; size: few; J: TRBJ2-5; V: TRBV5-1; length: 14; DNA: TGCGCCAGCAGCTTGGAAGGGGCAATGGAGACCCAGTACTTC; CDR3: CASSLEGAMETQYF